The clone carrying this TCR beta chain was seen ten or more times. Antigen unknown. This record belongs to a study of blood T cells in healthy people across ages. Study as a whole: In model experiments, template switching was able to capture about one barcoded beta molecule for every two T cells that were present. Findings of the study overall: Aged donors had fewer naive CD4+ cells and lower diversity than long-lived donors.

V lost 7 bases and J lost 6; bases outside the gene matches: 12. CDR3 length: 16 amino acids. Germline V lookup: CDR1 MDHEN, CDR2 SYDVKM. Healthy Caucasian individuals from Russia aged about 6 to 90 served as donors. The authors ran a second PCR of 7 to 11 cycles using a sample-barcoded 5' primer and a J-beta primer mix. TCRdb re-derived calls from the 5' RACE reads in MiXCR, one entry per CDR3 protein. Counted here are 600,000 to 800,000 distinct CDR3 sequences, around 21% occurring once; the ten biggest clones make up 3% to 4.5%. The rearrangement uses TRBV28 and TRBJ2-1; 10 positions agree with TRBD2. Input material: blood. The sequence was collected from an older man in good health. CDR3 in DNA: TGTGCCAGCACTCTAGGGCCTAGCGGGAGCCTCAATGAGCAGTTCTTC. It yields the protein CASTLGPSGSLNEQFF.